This T cell receptor (beta chain) was recorded in a study of T-cell reconstitution after alpha-beta-depleted transplantation in children. Preparing the TCRbeta library involved the use of unique molecular identifiers. TCRdb re-derived calls from the PCR reads in MiXCR, one entry per CDR3 protein. This repertoire shows approximately 510,000 distinct CDR3 sequences, 15% to 20% found once; its top ten account for around 3.3%. This clonotype was observed a few times. The CDR3 totals 15 residues. Deletions cut 0 bases from V and 0 bases from J, with 9 bases between. Germline V gene sequence: CDR1 SGHRS, CDR2 YFSETQ.

This sequence was found in a human donor who donated a stem cell graft to a child with acute lymphoblastic leukemia. Here the sequenced sample was PBMCs from the stem cell graft donor, taken from the stem cell graft. The rearrangement uses TRBV5-1 and TRBJ1-1; D call uncertain. The CDR3 DNA reads TGCGCCAGCAGCTTGGCGGGTGCCATGAACACTGAAGCTTTCTTT. Translation gives CASSLAGAMNTEAFF.